This section outlines one T cell receptor beta chain sequence together with its context. The method was immunoSEQ multiplex PCR; TCRdb's version includes in-frame clones alone and lacks a portion of them. The sample gives 17,000 or so clones, 60% to 80% of which show up once; 12% is in the top ten. Documented treatment: randomized to nivolumab then ipilimumab (arm A) or the reverse (arm B). No patient had prior DNA-damaging chemotherapy. Live CD3+CD8+ CD19− CD56− cells were sorted from PBMCs. The data were obtained in a study of sequential checkpoint blockade in melanoma. The overall study: First-line arms were nivolumab then ipilimumab, or the reverse, randomized 1:1. Both treatment sequences were followed by maintenance nivolumab.

Trimming shortened V by 2 bases and J by 0 bases, and 8 bases separated the two germline ends. The CDR3 totals 15 residues. Germline loops: CDR1 SGDLS, CDR2 YYNGEE. The rearrangement links TRBV9 to TRBJ1-4, with D uncertain. This sequence originates from a human donor with melanoma. Sequences were derived from CD8+ T cells sorted from blood (inferred from file names), sampled from a patient given nivolumab and ipilimumab in sequence. The CDR3 sequence: CASSVDPATNEKLFF. For the CDR3, the DNA is TGTGCCAGCAGCGTTGATCCGGCAACTAATGAAAAACTGTTTTTT.